A selection of T cell receptor beta chains follows, all from one sample in a study of patients and donors after allogeneic stem cell transplantation. MiXCR, run by TCRdb on the RT-PCR reads, gives a single entry per CDR3 protein. The profile covers approximately 170,000 distinct CDR3 sequences, with about a quarter appearing a single time and 25% to 30% taken by the ten largest. Source material: blood, either unsorted or a sorted T cell fraction (not recorded which). All receptors come from a human donor who was either an allogeneic HSCT recipient or a stem cell or donor lymphocyte infusion donor (not recorded which). It is not recorded whose cells these are; they may come from a transplant donor. CDR3s include the opening cysteine and the closing phenylalanine or tryptophan. The D gene is left open where the match is weak. Part of the rows lack a size; the others show once, few, many or a class for expanded clones.

cdr3_nt cdr3_aa j_call d_call clone_size v_call
TGTGCCAGCAGTTACCGACAGGGTCTTTCACCCCTCCACTTT CASSYRQGLSPLHF TRBJ1-6 TRBD1 . TRBV27
TGTGCCAGCAGTAAATACGGACAGACTCGGGGCACTGAAGCTTTCTTT CASSKYGQTRGTEAFF TRBJ1-1 . . TRBV6-2/TRBV6-3
TGTGCCAGCAGGGGACCCCAAGGACCCGAAAATTCCTACGAGCAGTACTTC CASRGPQGPENSYEQYF TRBJ2-7 . . TRBV6-1
TGTGCCAGCTCACCGGGAAGGGGCACCTACGAGCAGTACTTC CASSPGRGTYEQYF TRBJ2-7 . . TRBV18
TGTGCCAGCAGCCGCGGGGGCGTGGAGCAGTTCTTC CASSRGGVEQFF TRBJ2-1 . . TRBV4-2
TGTGCCAGCAGTGAATTCACAGGGGCTCCGACTAATGAAAAACTGTTTTTT CASSEFTGAPTNEKLFF TRBJ1-4 TRBD1 few TRBV6-6
TGTGCCAGCAGCTTAGATCGATCCCACGAGCAGTACTTC CASSLDRSHEQYF TRBJ2-7 . many TRBV11-1
TGTGCCAGCAGCTTGCTCGACAGGGTGTCCGGGGAGCTGTTTTTT CASSLLDRVSGELFF TRBJ2-2 TRBD1 . TRBV5-5
TGTGCCAGCAGTTTATATCCCCACGGAGGTCGAGGGTTCCTCTCCTACGAGCAGTACTTC CASSLYPHGGRGFLSYEQYF TRBJ2-7 . . TRBV27
TGCGCCAGCAGCTTGGTGGCAATTCAAGAGACCCAGTACTTC CASSLVAIQETQYF TRBJ2-5 . . TRBV5-1
TGTGCCAGCAGTGACAAAGGGCCTCCTTTGGACGAGCAGTACTTC CASSDKGPPLDEQYF TRBJ2-7 . . TRBV6-5
TGTGCCAGCAGTTCAGACCCACTAGGAGAAAAACTGTTTTTT CASSSDPLGEKLFF TRBJ1-4 . many TRBV12-3/TRBV12-4
TGTGCCAGCAGTTTACGGTACAAGACTAGCGGTACGTCATCCTACAATGAGCAGTTCTTC CASSLRYKTSGTSSYNEQFF TRBJ2-1 TRBD2 . TRBV12-3/TRBV12-4
TGTGCCAGCAGGGTCACTGAAGCTTTCTTT CASRVTEAFF TRBJ1-1 . many TRBV12-3/TRBV12-4
TGTGCCAGCACCCAATCAGAGACCCAGTACTTC CASTQSETQYF TRBJ2-5 . . TRBV12-3/TRBV12-4
TGTGCCAGCAGCACACAGGGGGTTCTGGACACTGAAGCTTTCTTT CASSTQGVLDTEAFF TRBJ1-1 TRBD1 few TRBV5-4
TGTGCCAGCAGACCACAGGGAGCCGGGGAGCTGTTTTTT CASRPQGAGELFF TRBJ2-2 . few TRBV12-3/TRBV12-4
TGCAGTGCTAAAGGACAAGTACGAACCCTGAACACTGAAGCTTTCTTT CSAKGQVRTLNTEAFF TRBJ1-1 . few TRBV20-1
TGTGCCTGGAGTGTACGGGACCGGGAGGATCAGCCCCAGCATTTT CAWSVRDREDQPQHF TRBJ1-5 . few TRBV30
TGTGCCAGCAGCTTAACGTTGGGCATTTCAACTAATGAAAAACTGTTTTTT CASSLTLGISTNEKLFF TRBJ1-4 . many TRBV7-3
TGTGCCATCAGTGGGGGACTAGCGGGAAGCACAGATACGCAGTATTTT CAISGGLAGSTDTQYF TRBJ2-3 TRBD2 few TRBV10-3
TGTGCCAGCAGTAAAGGGGGTTGGTACGAGCAGTACTTC CASSKGGWYEQYF TRBJ2-7 . . TRBV12-3/TRBV12-4
TGTGCCAGCAGTTACTCGGGTCAGGGGGATGAAAAACTGTTTTTT CASSYSGQGDEKLFF TRBJ1-4 TRBD1 . TRBV6-5
TGTGCCAGCAGCTTCGGAGTCTCTGAAGCTTTCTTT CASSFGVSEAFF TRBJ1-1 . . TRBV7-9
TGTGCCATCAGTGACCCGACAGGGGGCAAAGGGTTAGATCAGCCCCAGCATTTT CAISDPTGGKGLDQPQHF TRBJ1-5 TRBD1 many TRBV10-3
TGTGCCAGCAGTTTAGTTTTCAGGGGGGTGAACACTGAAGCTTTCTTT CASSLVFRGVNTEAFF TRBJ1-1 TRBD1 few TRBV12-3/TRBV12-4
TGTGCCATCCGCGGGACACTCCCCGGGGAGCTGTTTTTT CAIRGTLPGELFF TRBJ2-2 . . TRBV10-3
TGTGCCAGCAGGGAACATACGGAGGACTATGGCTACACCTTC CASREHTEDYGYTF TRBJ1-2 . few TRBV12-3/TRBV12-4
TGTGCCAGCAGTTACTGGGCTTCCTACGAGCAGTACTTC CASSYWASYEQYF TRBJ2-7 . few TRBV6-2/TRBV6-3
TGCAGTGCATTAAACCGGGCCTACTACCGAAACACTGAAGCTTTCTTT CSALNRAYYRNTEAFF TRBJ1-1 . few TRBV20-1
TGTGCCAGCAGTTCTAGCGGGGAAATGAGGGAGCAGTACTTC CASSSSGEMREQYF TRBJ2-7 TRBD2 few TRBV12-3/TRBV12-4
TGCAGCGTTAGCCCTGGGGCCAACGTCCTGACTTTC CSVSPGANVLTF TRBJ2-6 . . TRBV29-1
TGCGCCAGCAGCTTGGCAGGGACAGCCTACGACGAGCAGTACTTC CASSLAGTAYDEQYF TRBJ2-7 TRBD1 . TRBV5-1
TGTGCCAGCAGTGAGCCAGCAAGGGGCGAGCAGTACTTC CASSEPARGEQYF TRBJ2-7 . . TRBV25-1
TGCGCCAGCAGCTTGTTAGAGCTACCGAACACTGAAGCTTTCTTT CASSLLELPNTEAFF TRBJ1-1 . few TRBV5-1
TGTGCCAGCAGCTTACGCCCCGGAGATACGCAGTATTTT CASSLRPGDTQYF TRBJ2-3 . . TRBV13
TGTGCCAGCAGCCAGGGATTCGGCTCACCCCTCCACTTT CASSQGFGSPLHF TRBJ1-6 . . TRBV3-1
TGTGCCAGCAGACTCCCGGGACTAGCGGAGGGAGAGCAGTTCTTC CASRLPGLAEGEQFF TRBJ2-1 TRBD2 . TRBV12-3/TRBV12-4
TGCAGTGCTAGAGTTCTCGATATGGGCTATGGCTACACCTTC CSARVLDMGYGYTF TRBJ1-2 . many TRBV20-1
TGCGCCAGCAGCCACTCTACGGGGACTGAAGCTTTCTTT CASSHSTGTEAFF TRBJ1-1 . . TRBV5-1
TGTGCCAGCAGCCCCGATGGACTAGCGGGAGCGATAGATACGCAGTATTTT CASSPDGLAGAIDTQYF TRBJ2-3 TRBD2 . TRBV7-3
TGTGCCAGCAGTGACAGGGGGGCGCCTAACACCGGGGAGCTGTTTTTT CASSDRGAPNTGELFF TRBJ2-2 . . TRBV25-1
TGTGCCATCAGTGAGTCCGTGGGTGAAGCTTTCTTT CAISESVGEAFF TRBJ1-1 . few TRBV10-3
TGTGCCAGCAGGACCTCCCTGGGTACTGAAGCTTTCTTT CASRTSLGTEAFF TRBJ1-1 . . TRBV28
TGTGCCAGCAGTGGCGGGGGACGGGCCGCGTACGAGCAGTACTTC CASSGGGRAAYEQYF TRBJ2-7 TRBD2 . TRBV6-1
TGTGCCAGCAGTTTAGGTACCCTTTTTCGGGGGGTGAACACTGAAGCTTTCTTT CASSLGTLFRGVNTEAFF TRBJ1-1 . . TRBV12-3/TRBV12-4
TGCAGCGTTGAAGATAAGGGATACCACTATGGCTACACCTTC CSVEDKGYHYGYTF TRBJ1-2 . . TRBV29-1
TGTGCCAGCAGCTCCCCTCGCGCGAACACCGGGGAGCTGTTTTTT CASSSPRANTGELFF TRBJ2-2 . . TRBV7-8
TGTGCCAGCAGCTTAGCGCCGTTAGAGGGGGCTGAAGCTTTCTTT CASSLAPLEGAEAFF TRBJ1-1 . . TRBV7-9
TGTGCCAGCAGTGAATTGGGTATAGGGAGGAGGACCGGGGTGCTGTTTTTT CASSELGIGRRTGVLFF TRBJ2-2 . . TRBV25-1
TGTGCCAGCTCTCCTTTGGTGGGACAGCCCCAGCATTTT CASSPLVGQPQHF TRBJ1-5 . . TRBV6-5
TGTGCCAGCAGTGGGGCAGGGAAAGCTTTCTTT CASSGAGKAFF TRBJ1-1 . . TRBV25-1
TGTGCCAACCCCCTAAAAGGTCTATATGGCTACACCTTC CANPLKGLYGYTF TRBJ1-2 . few TRBV6-5
TGCAGCGTTGCAGGGGGCGGGGAAAAACTGTTTTTT CSVAGGGEKLFF TRBJ1-4 TRBD1 many TRBV29-1
TGTGCCAGCAGCACCGTGGGGGGGACCTACAATGAGCAGTTCTTC CASSTVGGTYNEQFF TRBJ2-1 TRBD2 . TRBV12-3/TRBV12-4